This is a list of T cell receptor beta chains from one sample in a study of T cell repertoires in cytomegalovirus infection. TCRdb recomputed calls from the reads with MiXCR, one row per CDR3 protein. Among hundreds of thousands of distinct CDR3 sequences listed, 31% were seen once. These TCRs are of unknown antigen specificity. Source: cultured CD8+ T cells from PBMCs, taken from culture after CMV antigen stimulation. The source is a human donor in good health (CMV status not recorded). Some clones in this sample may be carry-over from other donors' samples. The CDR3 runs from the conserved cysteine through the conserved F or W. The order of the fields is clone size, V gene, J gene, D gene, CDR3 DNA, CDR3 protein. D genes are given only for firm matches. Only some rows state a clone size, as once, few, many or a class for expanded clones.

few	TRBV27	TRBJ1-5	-	TGTGCCAGCAGTTTCGGAGCCTCGGGTCAGCCCCAGCATTTT	CASSFGASGQPQHF
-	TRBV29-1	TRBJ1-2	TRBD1	TGCAGCGTTGCAAGACAGGGGGTGGACTATGGCTACACCTTC	CSVARQGVDYGYTF
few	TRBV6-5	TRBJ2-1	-	TGTGCCAGCAGTATACCCCGGACGGGCTACAATGAGCAGTTCTTC	CASSIPRTGYNEQFF
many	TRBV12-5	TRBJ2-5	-	TGTGCTAGTGGTCCCGGGACTGAAGAGACCCAGTACTTC	CASGPGTEETQYF
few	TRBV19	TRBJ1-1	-	TGTGCCAGTAGGGACAGTGGGAACACTGAAGCTTTCTTT	CASRDSGNTEAFF
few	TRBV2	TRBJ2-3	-	TGTGCCAGCACCTATGCCACAGATACGCAGTATTTT	CASTYATDTQYF
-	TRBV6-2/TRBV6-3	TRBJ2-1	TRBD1	TGTGCCAGCTTGGACAGGTACGATGAGCAGTTCTTC	CASLDRYDEQFF
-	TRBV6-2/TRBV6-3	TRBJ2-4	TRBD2	TGTGCCAGCAGTGCCGTGGCTAGCGGAGCCAAAAACATTCAGTACTTC	CASSAVASGAKNIQYF
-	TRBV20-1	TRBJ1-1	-	TGCAGTGCTAGGAGGTTAGAAGCTTTCTTT	CSARRLEAFF
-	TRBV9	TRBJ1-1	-	TGTGCCAGCAGCCTCTTGGACGGCCGCAATGAAGCTTTCTTT	CASSLLDGRNEAFF
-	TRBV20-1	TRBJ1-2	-	TGCAGTGCTCCTCGGACAGCGGAGTATGGCTACACCTTC	CSAPRTAEYGYTF
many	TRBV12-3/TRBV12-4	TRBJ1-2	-	TGTGCCAGCAGTCCCCCCCAGGGGTTGTGGGACTATGGCTACACCTTC	CASSPPQGLWDYGYTF
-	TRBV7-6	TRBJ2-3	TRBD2	TGTGCCAGCACCCTTGGGGCGGGGGGGGACACAGATACGCAGTATTTT	CASTLGAGGDTDTQYF
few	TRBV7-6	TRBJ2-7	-	TGTGCCAGCAGCTTAGGAGCGCCCTTCTCCTACGAGCAGTACTTC	CASSLGAPFSYEQYF
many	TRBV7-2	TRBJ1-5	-	TGTGCCAGCAGCCTTCCGGGGGGCAGGAGTCAGCCCCAGCATTTT	CASSLPGGRSQPQHF
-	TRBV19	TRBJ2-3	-	TGTGCCAGTAGTAGCCGGGACTCCATCCGGGGAGATACGCAGTATTTT	CASSSRDSIRGDTQYF
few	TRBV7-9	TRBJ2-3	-	TGTGCCAGCAGCTTAGCGGAAGGACAGAAAAGCACAGATACGCAGTATTTT	CASSLAEGQKSTDTQYF
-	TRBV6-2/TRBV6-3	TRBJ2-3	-	TGTGCCAGCAGTTACTCGGTGGGGGAAGGAACAGATACGCAGTATTTT	CASSYSVGEGTDTQYF
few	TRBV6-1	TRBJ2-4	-	TGTGCCAGCAGATACGATCAGGACTCTCTAGCCAAAAACATTCAGTACTTC	CASRYDQDSLAKNIQYF
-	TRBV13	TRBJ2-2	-	TGTGCCACCGAAGGGGCAGGGGCCCTGAACACCGGGGAGCTGTTTTTT	CATEGAGALNTGELFF
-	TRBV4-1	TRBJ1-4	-	TGCGCCAGCAGCCCAAAGGACAGCTGGTATGAAAAACTGTTTTTT	CASSPKDSWYEKLFF
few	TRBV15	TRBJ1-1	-	TGTGCCACCAGCAGGAACAGGGATCTCGGAGCTGAAGCTTTCTTT	CATSRNRDLGAEAFF
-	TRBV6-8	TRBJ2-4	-	TGTGCCAGCAGTTACTCGAAAAGGGGGGACATTCAGTACTTC	CASSYSKRGDIQYF
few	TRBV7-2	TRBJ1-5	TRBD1	TGTGCCAGCAGCTTACAGGGGGTCCAAGGTCAGCCCCAGCATTTT	CASSLQGVQGQPQHF
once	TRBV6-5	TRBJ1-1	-	TGTGCCAGCAGTTATCCTCCGGAGCTGAACACTGAAGCTTTCTTT	CASSYPPELNTEAFF
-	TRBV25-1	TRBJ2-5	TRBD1	TGTGCCAGCAGTGATCCCCCGACAGGGGTAGAAGAGACCCAGTACTTC	CASSDPPTGVEETQYF
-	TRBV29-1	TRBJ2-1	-	TGCAGCGTTGCCGACAATTACAATGAGCAGTTCTTC	CSVADNYNEQFF